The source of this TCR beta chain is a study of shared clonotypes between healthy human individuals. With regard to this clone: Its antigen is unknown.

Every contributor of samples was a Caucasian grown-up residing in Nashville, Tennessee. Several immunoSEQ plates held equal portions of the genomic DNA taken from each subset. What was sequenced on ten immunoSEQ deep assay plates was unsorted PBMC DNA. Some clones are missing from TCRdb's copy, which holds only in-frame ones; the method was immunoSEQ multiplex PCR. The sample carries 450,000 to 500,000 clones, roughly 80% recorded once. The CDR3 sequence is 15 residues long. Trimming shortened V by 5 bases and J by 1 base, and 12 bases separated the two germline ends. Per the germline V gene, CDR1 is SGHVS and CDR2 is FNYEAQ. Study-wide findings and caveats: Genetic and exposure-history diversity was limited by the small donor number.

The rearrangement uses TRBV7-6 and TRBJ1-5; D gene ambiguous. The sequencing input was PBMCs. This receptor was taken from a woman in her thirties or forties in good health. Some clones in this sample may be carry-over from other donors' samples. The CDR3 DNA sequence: TGTGCCAGCAGCCTAAATCAGCGGAGCAATCAGCCCCAGCATTTT. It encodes CASSLNQRSNQPQHF.